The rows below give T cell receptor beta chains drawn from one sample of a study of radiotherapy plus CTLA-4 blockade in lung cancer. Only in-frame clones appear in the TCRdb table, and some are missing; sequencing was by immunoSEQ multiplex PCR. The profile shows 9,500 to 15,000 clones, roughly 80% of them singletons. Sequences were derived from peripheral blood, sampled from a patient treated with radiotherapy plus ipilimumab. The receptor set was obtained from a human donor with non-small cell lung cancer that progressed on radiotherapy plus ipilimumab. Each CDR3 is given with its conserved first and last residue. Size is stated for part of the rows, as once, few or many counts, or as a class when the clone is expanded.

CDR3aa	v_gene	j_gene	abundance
CASSLELGAKFRDYNEQFF	TRBV5-1	TRBJ2-1	.
CASSLGTGVSTDTQYF	TRBV5-6	TRBJ2-3	once
CASSIWTGDTEAFF	TRBV7-2	TRBJ1-1	.
CASSFLAGTDTQYF	TRBV11-2	TRBJ2-3	.
CASFLTSGGAGELFF	TRBV6-6	TRBJ2-2	few
CASSLGSSGAGHYEQYF	TRBV7-9	TRBJ2-7	.
CASSQDPRGNEQFF	TRBV14	TRBJ2-1	once
CASSVSAGTTGYEQYF	TRBV9	TRBJ2-7	.
CAISTGQGVADTQYF	TRBV10-3	TRBJ2-3	.
CASSSTGLAGGPPYEQYF	TRBV5-4	TRBJ2-7	.
CASSQGLALGTDTQYF	TRBV14	TRBJ2-3	.
CASSEIGGTGTYEQYF	TRBV6-1	TRBJ2-7	.
CASTDPRVKGYTF	TRBV25-1	TRBJ1-2	.
CASSADREFGEQYF	TRBV9	TRBJ2-7	.
CASSYSIGGDTQYF	TRBV6-5	TRBJ2-3	.
CASSLGCGRSEVYGYTF	TRBV11-3	TRBJ1-2	large
CASSKRRGGSNTEAFF	TRBV21-1	TRBJ1-1	once
CASRTTGGNQPQHF	TRBV6-6	TRBJ1-5	.
CASSLGRGTGRRNQPQHF	TRBV11-2	TRBJ1-5	.
CASSPTSGGAGTGELFF	TRBV7-3	TRBJ2-2	.
CASSITYRGDYGYTF	TRBV7-2	TRBJ1-2	once
CASSHGQGGDTQYF	TRBV4-3	TRBJ2-3	.
CASSSGIRTGELFF	TRBV19	TRBJ2-2	.
CASSLIPTEPISSYNEQFF	TRBV7-3	TRBJ2-1	.
CASSSLGRGPNQPQHF	TRBV27	TRBJ1-5	.
CAISDASGGLGNEQFF	TRBV10-3	TRBJ2-1	.
CASSEQGGGSPLHF	TRBV14	TRBJ1-6	.
CASSAPGQGARQPQHF	TRBV19	TRBJ1-5	.
CASSPRTDTQYF	TRBV6-1	TRBJ2-3	.
CASSQGGFGETQYF	TRBV4-1	TRBJ2-5	.
CASGFEVVWDTRPGTEAFF	TRBV12-5	TRBJ1-1	.
CASRQDSNYGYTF	TRBV19	TRBJ1-2	.
CASSFTQGEQYF	TRBV7-2	TRBJ2-7	.